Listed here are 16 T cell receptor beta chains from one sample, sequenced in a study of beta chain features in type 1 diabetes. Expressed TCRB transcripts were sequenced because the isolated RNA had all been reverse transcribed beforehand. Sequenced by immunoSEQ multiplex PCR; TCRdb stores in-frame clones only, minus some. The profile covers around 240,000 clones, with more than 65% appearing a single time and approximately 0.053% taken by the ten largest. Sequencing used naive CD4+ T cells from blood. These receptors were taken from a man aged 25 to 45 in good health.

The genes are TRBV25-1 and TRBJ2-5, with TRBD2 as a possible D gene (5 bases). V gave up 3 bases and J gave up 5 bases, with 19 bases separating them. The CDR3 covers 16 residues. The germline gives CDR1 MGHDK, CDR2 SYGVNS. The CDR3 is CASSELRGKRRETQYF. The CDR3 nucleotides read TGTGCCAGCAGTGAGTTAAGAGGGAAGCGTAGGGAGACCCAGTACTTC.

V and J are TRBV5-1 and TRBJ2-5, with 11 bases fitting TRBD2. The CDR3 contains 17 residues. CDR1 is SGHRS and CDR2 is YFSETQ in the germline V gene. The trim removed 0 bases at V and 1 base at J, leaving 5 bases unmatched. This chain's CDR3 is CASSLVPGLAAQETQYF. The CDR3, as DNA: TGCGCCAGCAGCTTGGTACCGGGACTAGCGGCCCAAGAGACCCAGTACTTC. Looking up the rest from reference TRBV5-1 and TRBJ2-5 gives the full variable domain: KAGVTQTPRYLIKTRGQQVTLSCSPISGHRSVSWYQQTPGQGLQFLFEYFSETQRNKGNFPGRFSGRQFSNSRSEMNVSTLELGDSALYLCASSLVPGLAAQETQYFGPGTRLLVL.

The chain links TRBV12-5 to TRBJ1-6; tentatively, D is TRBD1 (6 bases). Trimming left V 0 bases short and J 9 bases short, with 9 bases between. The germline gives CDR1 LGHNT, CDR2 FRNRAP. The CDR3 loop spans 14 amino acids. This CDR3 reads CASGLVGGRSPLHF. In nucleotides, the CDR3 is TGTGCTAGTGGTTTGGTGGGGGGCCGTTCACCCCTCCACTTT.

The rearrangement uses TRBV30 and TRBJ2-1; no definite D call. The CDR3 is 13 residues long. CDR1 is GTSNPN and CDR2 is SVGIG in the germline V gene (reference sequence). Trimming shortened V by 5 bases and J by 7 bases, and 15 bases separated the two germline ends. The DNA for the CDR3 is TGTGCCTGGCACCGGGTCTCGGAAAATGAGCAGTTCTTC. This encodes CAWHRVSENEQFF.

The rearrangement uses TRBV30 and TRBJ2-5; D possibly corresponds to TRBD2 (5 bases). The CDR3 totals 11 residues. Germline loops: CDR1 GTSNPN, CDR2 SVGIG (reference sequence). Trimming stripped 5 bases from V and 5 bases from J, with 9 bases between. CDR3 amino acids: CAWLAGETQYF. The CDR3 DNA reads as TGTGCCTGGCTAGCCGGGGAGACCCAGTACTTC.

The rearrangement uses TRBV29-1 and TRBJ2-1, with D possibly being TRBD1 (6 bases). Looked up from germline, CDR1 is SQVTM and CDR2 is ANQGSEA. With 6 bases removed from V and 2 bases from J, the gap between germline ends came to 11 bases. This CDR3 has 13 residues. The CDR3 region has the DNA TGCAGCGTGGACAGTATCGCCTACAATGAGCAGTTCTTC. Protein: CSVDSIAYNEQFF.

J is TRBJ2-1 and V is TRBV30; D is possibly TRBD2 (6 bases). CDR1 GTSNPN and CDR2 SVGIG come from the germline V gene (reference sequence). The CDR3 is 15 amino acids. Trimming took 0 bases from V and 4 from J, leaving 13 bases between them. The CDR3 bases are TGTGCCTGGAGTGTGGGTAGCGGAGTGTACAATGAGCAGTTCTTC. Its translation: CAWSVGSGVYNEQFF.

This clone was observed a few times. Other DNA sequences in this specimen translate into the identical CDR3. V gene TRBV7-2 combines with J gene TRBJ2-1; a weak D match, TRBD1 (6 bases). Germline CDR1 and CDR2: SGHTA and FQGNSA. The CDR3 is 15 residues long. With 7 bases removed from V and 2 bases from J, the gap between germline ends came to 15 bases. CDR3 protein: CASTRGGRPYNEQFF. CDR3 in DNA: TGTGCCAGCACCCGAGGGGGTCGCCCCTACAATGAGCAGTTCTTC.

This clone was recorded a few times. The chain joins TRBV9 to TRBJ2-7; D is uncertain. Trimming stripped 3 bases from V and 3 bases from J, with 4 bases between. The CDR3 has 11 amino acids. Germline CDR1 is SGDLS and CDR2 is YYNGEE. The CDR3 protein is CASSADYEQYF. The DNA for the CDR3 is TGTGCCAGCAGCGCCGACTACGAGCAGTACTTC.

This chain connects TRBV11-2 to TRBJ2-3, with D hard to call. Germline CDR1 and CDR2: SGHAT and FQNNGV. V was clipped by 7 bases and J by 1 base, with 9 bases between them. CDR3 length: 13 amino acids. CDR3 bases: TGTGCCAGCAAGGAACTCCGCACAGATACGCAGTATTTT. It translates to CASKELRTDTQYF.

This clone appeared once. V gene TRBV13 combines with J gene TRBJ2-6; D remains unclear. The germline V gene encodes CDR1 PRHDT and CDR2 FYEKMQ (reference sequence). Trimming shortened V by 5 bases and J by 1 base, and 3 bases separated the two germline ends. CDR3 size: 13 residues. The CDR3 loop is CASSQSGANVLTF. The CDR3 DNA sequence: TGTGCCAGCAGCCAGTCTGGGGCCAACGTCCTGACTTTC.

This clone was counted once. The CDR3 is CASSPPGTESREQYF. The CDR3 bases are TGTGCCAGCTCACCTCCCGGGACAGAAAGTCGCGAGCAGTACTTC. V usage is TRBV18 and J usage is TRBJ2-7; TRBD1 matches at 7 bases. The length of the CDR3 is 15 residues. The V gene's germline CDR1 is KGHSH and CDR2 LQKENI. Unmatched junction bases numbered 11, after V lost 3 bases and J lost 6 bases.

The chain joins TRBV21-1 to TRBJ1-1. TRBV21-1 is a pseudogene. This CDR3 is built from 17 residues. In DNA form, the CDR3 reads TGTGCCAGCAGCCTACTGGGCAGGAACGGACTGAACACTGAAGCTTTCTTT. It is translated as CASSLLGRNGLNTEAFF.

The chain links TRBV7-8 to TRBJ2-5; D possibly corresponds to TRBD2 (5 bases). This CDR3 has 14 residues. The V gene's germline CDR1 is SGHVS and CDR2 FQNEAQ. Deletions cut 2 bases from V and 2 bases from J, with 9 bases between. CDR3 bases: TGTGCCAGCAGCTTACGAGGGAGACAAGAGACCCAGTACTTC. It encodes CASSLRGRQETQYF.

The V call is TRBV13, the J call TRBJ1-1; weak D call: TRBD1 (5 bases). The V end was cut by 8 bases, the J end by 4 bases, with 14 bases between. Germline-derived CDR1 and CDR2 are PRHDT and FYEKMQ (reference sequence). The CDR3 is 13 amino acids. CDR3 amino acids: CASQDRLFTEAFF. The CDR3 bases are TGTGCCAGCCAAGACAGACTTTTCACTGAAGCTTTCTTT.

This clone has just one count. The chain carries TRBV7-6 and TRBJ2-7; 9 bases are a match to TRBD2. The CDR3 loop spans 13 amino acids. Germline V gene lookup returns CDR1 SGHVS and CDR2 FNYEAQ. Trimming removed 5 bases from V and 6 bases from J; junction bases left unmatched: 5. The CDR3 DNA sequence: TGTGCCAGCAGCCCTAGCGGGAAGGGCGAGCAGTACTTC. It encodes CASSPSGKGEQYF. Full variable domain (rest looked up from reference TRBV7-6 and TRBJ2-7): GAGVSQSPRYKVTKRGQDVALRCDPISGHVSLYWYRQALGQGPEFLTYFNYEAQQDKSGLPNDRFSAERPEGSISTLTIQRTEQRDSAMYRCASSPSGKGEQYFGPGTRLTVT.